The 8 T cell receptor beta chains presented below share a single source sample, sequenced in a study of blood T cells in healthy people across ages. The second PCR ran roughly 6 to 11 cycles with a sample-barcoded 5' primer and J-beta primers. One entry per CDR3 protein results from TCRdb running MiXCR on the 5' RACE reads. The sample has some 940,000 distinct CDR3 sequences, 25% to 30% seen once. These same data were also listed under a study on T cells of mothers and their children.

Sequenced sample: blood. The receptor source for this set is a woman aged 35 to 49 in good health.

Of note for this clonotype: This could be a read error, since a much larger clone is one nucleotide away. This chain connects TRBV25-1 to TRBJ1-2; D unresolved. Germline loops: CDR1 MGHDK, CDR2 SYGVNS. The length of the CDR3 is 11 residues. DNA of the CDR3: TGTGCCGGCAGTGGGTTCTATGGCTACACCTTC. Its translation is CAGSGFYGYTF.

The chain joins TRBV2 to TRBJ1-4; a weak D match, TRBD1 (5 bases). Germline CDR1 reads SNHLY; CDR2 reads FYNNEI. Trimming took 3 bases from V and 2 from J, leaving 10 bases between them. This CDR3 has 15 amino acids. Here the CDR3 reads CASSEGGHTNEKLFF. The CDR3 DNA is TGTGCCAGCAGTGAGGGAGGACATACTAATGAAAAACTGTTTTTT.

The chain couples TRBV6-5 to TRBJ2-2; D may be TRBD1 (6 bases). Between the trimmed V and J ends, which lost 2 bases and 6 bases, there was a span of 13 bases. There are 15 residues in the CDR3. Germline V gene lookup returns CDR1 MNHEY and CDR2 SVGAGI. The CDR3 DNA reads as TGTGCCAGCAGTTACGGGACACTAATGGCCGGGGAGCTGTTTTTT. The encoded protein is CASSYGTLMAGELFF.

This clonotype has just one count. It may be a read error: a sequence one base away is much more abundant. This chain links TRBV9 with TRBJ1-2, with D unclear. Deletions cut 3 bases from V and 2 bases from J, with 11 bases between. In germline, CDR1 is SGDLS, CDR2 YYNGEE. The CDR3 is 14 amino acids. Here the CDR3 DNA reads TGTGCCAGCAGCGGGGCAGGAACCAACTATGGCTACACCTTC. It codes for CASSGAGTNYGYTF. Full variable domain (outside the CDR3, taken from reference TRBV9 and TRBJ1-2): DSGVTQTPKHLITATGQRVTLRCSPRSGDLSVYWYQQSLDQGLQFLIQYYNGEERAKGNILERFSAQQFPDLHSELNLSSLELGDSALYFCASSGAGTNYGYTFGSGTRLTVV.

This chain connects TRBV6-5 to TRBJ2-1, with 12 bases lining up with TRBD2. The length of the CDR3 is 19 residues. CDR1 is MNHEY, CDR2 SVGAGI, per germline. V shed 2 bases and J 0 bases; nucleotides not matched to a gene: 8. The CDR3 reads CASSYDASGGASSYNEQFF. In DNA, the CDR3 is TGTGCCAGCAGTTACGACGCTAGCGGGGGGGCGAGCTCCTACAATGAGCAGTTCTTC.

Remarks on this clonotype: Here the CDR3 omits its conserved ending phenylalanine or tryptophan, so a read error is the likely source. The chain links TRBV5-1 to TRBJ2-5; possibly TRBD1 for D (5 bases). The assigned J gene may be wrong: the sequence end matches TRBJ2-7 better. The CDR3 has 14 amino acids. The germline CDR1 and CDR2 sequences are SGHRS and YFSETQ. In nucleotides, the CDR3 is TGCGCCAGCAGCTTGCAGGGAATCGGGTACGAGCAGTACTTA. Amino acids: CASSLQGIGYEQYL.

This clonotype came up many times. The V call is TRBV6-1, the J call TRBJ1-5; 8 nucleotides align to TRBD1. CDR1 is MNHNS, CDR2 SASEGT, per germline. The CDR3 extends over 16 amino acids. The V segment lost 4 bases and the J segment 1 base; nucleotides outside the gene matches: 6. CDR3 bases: TGTGCCAGCAGTGTACGGACAGGGATGAGCAATCAGCCCCAGCATTTT. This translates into CASSVRTGMSNQPQHF.

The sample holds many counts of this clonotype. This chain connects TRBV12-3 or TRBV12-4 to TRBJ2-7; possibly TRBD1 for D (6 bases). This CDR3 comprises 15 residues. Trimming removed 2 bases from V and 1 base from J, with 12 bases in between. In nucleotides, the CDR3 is TGTGCCAGCAGTTTAACAGGGATAAGATCCTACGAGCAGTACTTC. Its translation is CASSLTGIRSYEQYF.